What follows is one T cell receptor (beta chain) and its context. The sample originates from a study of blood T cells in healthy people across ages. The authors ran a second PCR of about 7 to 12 cycles using a sample-barcoded 5' primer and a J-beta primer mix. Every cDNA molecule bore a tag from a template-switch adaptor containing 12 random nucleotides. TCRdb ran MiXCR on the 5' RACE reads and lists one entry per CDR3 protein. The sample includes about 1.6 million distinct CDR3 sequences, about 35% of them seen just once. Sequences were obtained from blood. The TCR sequence derives from a woman aged 25-40 years in good health.

DNA for the CDR3: TGTGCCAGCACCGGGACTAGCGGCAACTACGAGCAGTACTTC. Translating it yields CASTGTSGNYEQYF. This sequence joins TRBV2 and TRBJ2-5; TRBD2 agrees at 11 bases. Gene TRBJ2-7 matches the end of the DNA better, so the J call may be wrong. Germline CDR1 SNHLY, CDR2 FYNNEI. The CDR3 is 14 residues long.